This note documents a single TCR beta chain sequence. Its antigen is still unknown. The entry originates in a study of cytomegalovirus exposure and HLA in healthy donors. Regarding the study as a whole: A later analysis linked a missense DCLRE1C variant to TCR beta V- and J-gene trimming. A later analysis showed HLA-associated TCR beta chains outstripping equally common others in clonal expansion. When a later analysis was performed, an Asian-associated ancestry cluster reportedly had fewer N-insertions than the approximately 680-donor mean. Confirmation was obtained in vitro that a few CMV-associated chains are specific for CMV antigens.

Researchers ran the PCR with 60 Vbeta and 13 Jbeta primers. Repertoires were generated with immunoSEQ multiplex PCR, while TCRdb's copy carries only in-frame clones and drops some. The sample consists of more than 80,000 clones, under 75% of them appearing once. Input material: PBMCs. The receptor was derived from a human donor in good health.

The CDR3 nucleotides are TGTGCCAGCAGTTATAGCATCGGAGAGACCCAGTACTTC. It specifies CASSYSIGETQYF. The chain recombines TRBV27 with TRBJ2-5; D is unclear. CDR1 and CDR2 from the germline V gene are MNHEY and SMNVEV (reference sequence). The CDR3 has 13 amino acids. The V end lost 4 bases, the J end lost 4 bases, and 10 bases lay between the germline ends.